These T cell receptor beta chains were read from a single sample in a study of shared clonotypes between healthy human individuals. The assay was immunoSEQ multiplex PCR, and TCRdb's table has in-frame clones only and misses some. The table lists 760,000 or so clones, about 96% of them singletons. Sequenced sample: naive CD8+ T cells sorted from blood. The receptors were gathered from a man aged 25-45 years in good health. Both conserved end residues are part of each CDR3. A D gene is named only where the DNA matches it firmly. A clone size is listed for some rows: how often the clone was seen (once, few, many), or a class if it is expanded.

.,TRBJ2-3,.,TRBV27,CASSLGATDTQYF,TGTGCCAGCAGTTTAGGGGCCACAGATACGCAGTATTTT
TRBD2,TRBJ2-3,.,TRBV9,CASSVGSAGGVINGTDTQYF,TGTGCCAGCAGCGTAGGTTCGGCGGGAGGCGTGATCAACGGCACAGATACGCAGTATTTT
.,TRBJ1-1,.,TRBV4-1,CASRGGRAEVTEAFF,TGCGCCAGCAGGGGAGGGAGGGCGGAGGTCACTGAAGCTTTCTTT
.,TRBJ2-7,.,TRBV5-4,CSSGNSGGAEGWSGYEQYF,TGTTCCAGCGGGAACAGTGGGGGGGCGGAGGGTTGGTCTGGTTACGAGCAGTACTTC
.,TRBJ2-1,.,TRBV5-4,CASSLPESSYNEQFF,TGTGCCAGCAGCTTGCCTGAGAGCTCCTACAATGAGCAGTTCTTC
.,TRBJ1-4,.,TRBV28,CASSPREWVEKLFF,TGTGCCAGCAGTCCCCGGGAGTGGGTAGAAAAACTGTTTTTT
TRBD2,TRBJ2-3,.,TRBV10-2,CASSDWLAGVTDTQYF,TGCGCCAGCAGTGATTGGTTAGCGGGAGTCACAGATACGCAGTATTTT
.,TRBJ2-1,.,TRBV9,CASSVEHRGFF,TGTGCCAGCAGCGTAGAACATAGAGGGTTCTTC
TRBD1,TRBJ2-2,.,TRBV7-9,CASSQRDREGTGELFF,TGTGCCAGCAGCCAACGGGACAGGGAGGGGACCGGGGAGCTGTTTTTT
.,TRBJ1-1,few,TRBV9,CASSVTGSGTEAFF,TGTGCCAGCAGCGTCACTGGATCGGGAACTGAAGCTTTCTTT
.,TRBJ2-7,.,TRBV29-1,CSVEGTDGYEQYF,TGCAGCGTTGAGGGGACGGACGGCTACGAGCAGTACTTC
TRBD2,TRBJ2-1,.,TRBV5-1,CASSMTSGTHNEQFF,TGCGCCAGCAGCATGACTAGCGGGACCCACAATGAGCAGTTCTTC
TRBD2,TRBJ2-7,.,TRBV15,CATSREESGSYEQYF,TGTGCCACCAGCAGAGAAGAAAGCGGGAGCTACGAGCAGTACTTC
.,TRBJ2-5,.,TRBV10-1,CASSESRQAQETQYF,TGCGCCAGCAGTGAGTCGAGACAGGCCCAAGAGACCCAGTACTTC
.,TRBJ2-5,.,TRBV19,CASSTGVETQYF,TGTGCCAGTAGTACCGGGGTAGAGACCCAGTACTTC
TRBD2,TRBJ2-3,.,TRBV29-1,CSVPSLAGGPDTQYF,TGCAGCGTCCCATCTTTAGCGGGAGGGCCAGATACGCAGTATTTT
.,TRBJ2-2,.,TRBV6-1,CASTTGLLNTGELFF,TGTGCCAGCACTACGGGACTCTTAAACACCGGGGAGCTGTTTTTT
.,TRBJ2-3,.,TRBV5-4,CASSWGVVDTQYF,TGTGCCAGCAGCTGGGGCGTGGTAGATACGCAGTATTTT
.,TRBJ2-4,.,TRBV11-2,CASSLVSLAKNIQYF,TGTGCCAGCAGCTTAGTTAGCTTAGCCAAAAACATTCAGTACTTC
.,TRBJ1-1,.,TRBV7-2,CASSSRTYRPVEAFF,TGTGCCAGCAGCTCCCGTACCTACAGGCCTGTTGAAGCTTTCTTT
.,TRBJ2-7,.,TRBV27,CASSFGSEYEQYF,TGTGCCAGCAGTTTCGGTTCTGAGTACGAGCAGTACTTC
.,TRBJ1-5,.,TRBV18,CASSLSALSNQPQHF,TGTGCCAGCTCCCTGTCGGCCCTAAGCAATCAGCCCCAGCATTTT
.,TRBJ2-3,.,TRBV6-5,CASGWSTDTQYF,TGTGCCAGCGGGTGGAGCACAGATACGCAGTATTTT
.,TRBJ1-3,.,TRBV5-1,CASSLGRGSSGTIYF,TGCGCCAGCAGCTTGGGACGGGGGTCAAGCGGCACCATATATTTT